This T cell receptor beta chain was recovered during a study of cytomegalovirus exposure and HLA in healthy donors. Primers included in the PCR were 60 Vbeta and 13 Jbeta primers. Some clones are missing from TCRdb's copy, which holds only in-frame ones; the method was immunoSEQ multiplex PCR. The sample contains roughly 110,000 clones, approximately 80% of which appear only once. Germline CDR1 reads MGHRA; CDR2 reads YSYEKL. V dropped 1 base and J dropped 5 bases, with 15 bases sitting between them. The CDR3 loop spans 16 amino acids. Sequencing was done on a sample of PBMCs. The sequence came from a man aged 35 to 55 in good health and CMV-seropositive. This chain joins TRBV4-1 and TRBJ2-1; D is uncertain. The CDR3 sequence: CASSQVPGDPDNEQFF. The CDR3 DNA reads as TGCGCCAGCAGCCAAGTTCCGGGTGACCCGGACAATGAGCAGTTCTTC.